What follows is one TCR beta chain and its context. What it binds is not known. V gave up 4 bases and J gave up 10 bases, with 16 bases separating them. CDR3 length: 12 residues. Germline V gives CDR1 SQVTM, CDR2 ANQGSEA. This record comes from a study of T cells after yellow fever vaccination. Study-level background: Low-cell-number fractions were prepared with SMART-Seq v4 Ultra Low Input. Whole-study findings and limits: From the bulk population, abundant clonotypes could contaminate and appear within FACS-sorted repertoires. Among primary-vaccination clones, most reappeared after the booster, at 95% to 96% for CD4 and 85% to 90% for CD8.

TCRdb called the 5' RACE reads again in MiXCR, with one record for every CDR3 protein. Of about 120,000 distinct CDR3 sequences in the sample, roughly 10% were seen once. V and J are TRBV29-1 and TRBJ1-1, with a possible D match to TRBD1 (5 bases). The specimen was CD8+ T cells sorted from PBMCs, collected on the day of the yellow fever booster vaccination. This receptor was obtained from a man aged 18 to 30 who received the YFV17D yellow fever vaccine. The CDR3 is CSVVYGGSGAFF. The CDR3 DNA follows: TGCAGCGTTGTATACGGGGGGTCCGGAGCTTTCTTT.